This passage covers 12 T cell receptor beta chains from one sample sequenced in a study of T cells of healthy individuals. One entry per CDR3 protein results from TCRdb running MiXCR on the 5' RACE reads. In the table there are over 95,000 distinct CDR3 sequences, approximately 15% of which are singletons. The receptors derive from a human donor in good health.

The sample holds a few counts of this clonotype. The genes are TRBV18 and TRBJ1-6; no clear D gene. V was cut by 0 bases and J by 5 bases, with 11 bases left in between. Germline V lookup: CDR1 KGHSH, CDR2 LQKENI. CDR3 length: 16 amino acids. CDR3 nucleotides: TGTGCCAGCTCACCACCGGTGGGGATTAATAATTCACCCCTCCACTTT. Its translation is CASSPPVGINNSPLHF.

The chain combines TRBV11-2 with TRBJ1-6, with 7 bases identical to TRBD1. CDR3 length: 16 amino acids. Germline lookup yields CDR1 SGHAT and CDR2 FQNNGV. J was trimmed by 6 bases and V by 7 bases; bases with no gene match: 12. The CDR3 DNA follows: TGTGCCAGCAACCCCCGACAGGGACCGCGTAATTCACCCCTCCACTTT. Residues: CASNPRQGPRNSPLHF.

The rearrangement links TRBV4-1 to TRBJ2-1; D gene uncertain. Germline-derived CDR1 and CDR2 are MGHRA and YSYEKL. The CDR3 spans 12 residues. The V end lost 0 bases, the J end lost 8 bases, and 5 bases lay between the germline ends. CDR3 amino acids: CASSQDADEQFF. The CDR3 coding sequence is TGCGCCAGCAGCCAAGATGCTGATGAGCAGTTCTTC.

This clonotype was seen many times. V usage is TRBV9 and J usage is TRBJ1-3; D call uncertain. Looked up from germline, CDR1 is SGDLS and CDR2 is YYNGEE. Trimming stripped 6 bases from V and 0 bases from J, with 7 bases between. The CDR3 is made up of 13 amino acids. In DNA, the CDR3 is TGTGCCAGCAATCCCCGCTCTGGAAACACCATATATTTT. Protein sequence: CASNPRSGNTIYF.

This clonotype was counted many times. The chain's CDR3 is CASSPSAVGDTQYF. Here the CDR3 DNA reads TGTGCCAGCAGCCCGTCGGCGGTAGGAGATACGCAGTATTTT. This chain connects TRBV27 to TRBJ2-3; no clear D gene. The germline V gene encodes CDR1 MNHEY and CDR2 SMNVEV (reference sequence). This CDR3 region has 14 residues. Trimming shortened V by 6 bases and J by 5 bases, and 15 bases separated the two germline ends.

This clonotype has only a few counts. This chain uses TRBV10-3 with TRBJ2-3; possibly TRBD1 or TRBD2 for D (5 bases each). Germline CDR1 is ENHRY and CDR2 is SYGVKD. This CDR3 contains 13 residues. Trimming shortened V by 11 bases and J by 8 bases, and 20 bases separated the two germline ends. The CDR3 bases are TGTGCCGGCACCGAGGGGTTGGGCGGTACGCAGTATTTT. Residues: CAGTEGLGGTQYF.

The CDR3 DNA reads as TGTGCCAGCAGTCAGGCCCGAGAAGATACGCAGTATTTT. Translating gives CASSQAREDTQYF. The rearrangement uses TRBV28 and TRBJ2-3; D ambiguous. Trimming removed 5 bases from V and 5 bases from J, with 11 bases in between. Germline CDR1 reads MDHEN; CDR2 reads SYDVKM. This CDR3 region has 13 residues.

This chain connects TRBV5-1 to TRBJ2-7; D might be TRBD2 (6 bases). This CDR3 region has 12 residues. V was shortened by 6 bases and J by 5 bases, with 12 bases between the two germline ends. CDR1 and CDR2 (germline): SGHRS, YFSETQ. CDR3 sequence (DNA): TGCGCCAGCACGGGACTCGAAAACGAGCAGTACTTC. It codes for CASTGLENEQYF.

The V gene is TRBV4-1, the J gene TRBJ2-7; D possibly corresponds to TRBD1 (6 bases). The CDR3 covers 16 residues. V lost 4 bases to trimming and J lost 2 bases, with 18 bases between them. Germline loops: CDR1 MGHRA, CDR2 YSYEKL. The CDR3 nucleotides read TGCGCCAGCAGCCGAAGCCCGACCGGGACAACCTACGAGCAGTACTTC. Its translation is CASSRSPTGTTYEQYF.

V usage is TRBV2 and J usage is TRBJ1-5, with a tentative D call TRBD1 (5 bases). The CDR3 is 14 amino acids. Between the trimmed V and J ends, which lost 3 bases and 7 bases, there was a span of 13 bases. Germline V gene sequence: CDR1 SNHLY, CDR2 FYNNEI. The CDR3, as DNA: TGTGCCAGCAGTGACGTCCGGGGGTCGCAGCCCCAGCATTTT. It encodes CASSDVRGSQPQHF.

This clonotype was seen many times. The chain recombines TRBV6-1 with TRBJ1-3; D uncertain. CDR1 and CDR2 (germline): MNHNS, SASEGT. Trimming took off 4 bases at V and 1 base at J, with 11 bases between the two ends. The CDR3 length is 15 residues. As DNA, the CDR3 is TGTGCCAGCAGTGCCTGGGGTGAATCTGGAAACACCATATATTTT. Translated: CASSAWGESGNTIYF.

Worth noting for this clonotype: Relative to the germline gene, one junction end is altered; a read error may explain this. V is TRBV28 and J is TRBJ2-5; 9 positions match TRBD1. The CDR3 sequence is 15 residues long. The germline V gene encodes CDR1 MDHEN and CDR2 SYDVKM. The CDR3 bases are TGTGCCAGCAGACCACAGGGGGCGCGAGCAGAGACCCGGTACTTC. Protein product: CASRPQGARAETRYF.